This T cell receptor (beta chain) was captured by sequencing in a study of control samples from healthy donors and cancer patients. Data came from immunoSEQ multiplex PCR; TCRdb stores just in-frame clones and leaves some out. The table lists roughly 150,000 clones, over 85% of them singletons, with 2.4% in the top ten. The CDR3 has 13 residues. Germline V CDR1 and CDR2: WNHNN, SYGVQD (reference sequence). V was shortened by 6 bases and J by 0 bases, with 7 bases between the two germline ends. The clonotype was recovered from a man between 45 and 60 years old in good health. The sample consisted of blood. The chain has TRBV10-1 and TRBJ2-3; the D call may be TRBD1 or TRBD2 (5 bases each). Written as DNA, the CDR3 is TGCGCCAGCAGCCGGGACAGCACAGATACGCAGTATTTT. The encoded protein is CASSRDSTDTQYF.